The 30 T cell receptor beta chains reported below all come from one sample, sequenced in a study of shared clonotypes between healthy human individuals. Clones were read by immunoSEQ multiplex PCR, and TCRdb kept only the in-frame ones, dropping some. The table lists roughly 2.1 million clones, around 93% of them singletons. CD45RO negativity and positive selection for CCR7 defined naive CD8 cells, a population that excluded terminally differentiated effector memory CD45RA+ cells. Sequencing used naive CD8+ T cells from PBMCs. The receptors stem from a man between 18 and 29 years old in good health. Some clones in this sample may be carry-over from other donors' samples.

V and J are TRBV28 and TRBJ2-7; 10 bases are a match to TRBD1. Per the germline V gene, CDR1 is MDHEN and CDR2 is SYDVKM. The V segment lost 6 bases and the J segment 3 bases; nucleotides outside the gene matches: 5. CDR3 length: 14 residues. The CDR3 region is CASSETGGYYEQYF. CDR3 nucleotide sequence: TGTGCCAGCAGCGAGACAGGGGGCTACTACGAGCAGTACTTC.

The chain links TRBV5-5 to TRBJ2-7, with 10 bases aligning to TRBD1. J gave up 3 bases and V 1 base, and 4 bases lay outside the gene matches. Germline V gives CDR1 SGHKS, CDR2 YYEKEE (reference sequence). CDR3 length equals 15 residues. The chain's CDR3 is CASSLQGQGIYEQYF. In nucleotides, the CDR3 is TGTGCCAGCAGCTTGCAGGGACAGGGGATCTACGAGCAGTACTTC.

This clone was detected a few times. This sample also contains other DNA sequences that code for the same CDR3. The rearrangement joins TRBV28 to TRBJ1-1; D is uncertain. V dropped 6 bases and J dropped 0 bases, with 5 bases sitting between them. Germline assignment: CDR1 MDHEN and CDR2 SYDVKM. The CDR3 is made up of 12 amino acids. In nucleotides, the CDR3 is TGTGCCAGCAGCCTCCTGAACACTGAAGCTTTCTTT. This encodes CASSLLNTEAFF.

The rearrangement uses TRBV7-9 and TRBJ2-1; tentative D call: TRBD1 (6 bases). The CDR3 runs to 12 residues. The germline CDR1 and CDR2 sequences are SEHNR and FQNEAQ (reference sequence). V lost 6 bases and J 12 bases, leaving 15 bases between the germline ends. CDR3 sequence (DNA): TGTGCCAGCAGTAATCAGGGGACGGTGCAGTTCTTC. It codes for CASSNQGTVQFF.

Regarding this clone: This sample also contains other DNA sequences that code for the same CDR3. The chain carries TRBV7-7 and TRBJ2-7; 11 bases are a match to TRBD1. This CDR3 spans 14 amino acids. The germline CDR1 and CDR2 sequences are SSHAT and FNYEAQ (reference sequence). V lost 5 bases to trimming and J lost 4 bases; unmatched junction nucleotides: 4. The CDR3 protein is CASSLGQGAYEQYF. DNA for the CDR3: TGTGCCAGCAGCCTTGGACAGGGGGCATACGAGCAGTACTTC.

The chain couples TRBV5-1 to TRBJ2-1; D gene uncertain. The CDR3 runs to 13 residues. V dropped 0 bases and J dropped 6 bases, with 7 bases sitting between them. The V gene's germline CDR1 is SGHRS and CDR2 YFSETQ. This CDR3 is CASSLERTNEQFF. The CDR3 DNA follows: TGCGCCAGCAGCTTGGAGCGCACCAATGAGCAGTTCTTC.

The CDR3 loop is CASSLVSYSGNTIYF. CDR3 bases: TGTGCCAGCAGCTTGGTGAGCTACTCTGGAAACACCATATATTTT. The J gene is TRBJ1-3, the V gene TRBV7-9; D remains unclear. Germline V gene lookup returns CDR1 SEHNR and CDR2 FQNEAQ (reference sequence). V was shortened by 3 bases and J by 0 bases, with 9 bases between the two germline ends. The CDR3 totals 15 residues.

The chain combines TRBV27 with TRBJ2-7; TRBD1 is a possible D gene (5 bases). Germline V lookup: CDR1 MNHEY, CDR2 SMNVEV (reference sequence). Trimming cost V 1 base and J 5 bases, with 12 bases left between them. CDR3 length equals 14 residues. The CDR3 region has the DNA TGTGCCAGCAGTTTATTATCAGGGTCCCACGAGCAGTACTTC. Translating gives CASSLLSGSHEQYF.

This chain links TRBV28 with TRBJ2-7; 7 bases map to TRBD1. Looked up from germline, CDR1 is MDHEN and CDR2 is SYDVKM. The junction had 5 bases not matched to a gene; V was cut back by 6 bases and J by 3 bases. The CDR3 sequence is 13 residues long. The CDR3 bases are TGTGCCAGCAGCAACCGGGACAGCTACGAGCAGTACTTC. Amino acids: CASSNRDSYEQYF.

In this sample, this clone turned up a few times. V and J are TRBV4-1 and TRBJ1-5; unclear D gene. CDR1 MGHRA and CDR2 YSYEKL come from the germline V gene. Trimming pared 3 bases from V and 0 bases from J, leaving 9 bases between. The CDR3 covers 15 residues. Here the CDR3 DNA reads TGCGCCAGCAGCCAGGGGATCTCTAGCAATCAGCCCCAGCATTTT. This sequence encodes CASSQGISSNQPQHF.

Only a few counts were recorded for this clone. The chain carries TRBV16 and TRBJ1-1; TRBD1 matches at 7 bases. The CDR3 runs 12 residues. J lost 12 bases, V lost 5 bases, and 9 bases had no gene match. Germline CDR1 is KGHSY and CDR2 is FQNENV. The CDR3 nucleotides read TGTGCCAGCAGCACACCCAGACAGGGACCTTTCTTT. As protein: CASSTPRQGPFF. Variable domain in full (rest from reference TRBV16 and TRBJ1-1): GEEVAQTPKHLVRGEGQKAKLYCAPIKGHSYVFWYQQVLKNEFKFLISFQNENVFDETGMPKERFSAKCLPNSPCSLEIQATKLEDSAVYFCASSTPRQGPFFGQGTRLTVV.

This chain joins TRBV28 and TRBJ2-1; TRBD1 matches 9 bases. V lost 5 bases to trimming and J lost 9 bases; unmatched junction nucleotides: 11. Germline-derived CDR1 and CDR2 are MDHEN and SYDVKM. The CDR3 runs 15 residues. This chain's CDR3 is CASSRSGTGFSEQFF. The CDR3 DNA follows: TGTGCCAGCAGTAGATCCGGGACAGGGTTTTCTGAGCAGTTCTTC.

The chain combines TRBV4-1 with TRBJ2-4; 7 nucleotides agree with TRBD2. The CDR3 has 18 amino acids. Germline V CDR1 and CDR2: MGHRA, YSYEKL. The V segment lost 3 bases and the J segment 0 bases; nucleotides outside the gene matches: 11. CDR3 residues: CASSHPSSGGIAKNIQYF. The CDR3 DNA reads TGCGCCAGCAGCCACCCCTCTAGCGGAGGGATAGCCAAAAACATTCAGTACTTC.

The chain has TRBV7-8 and TRBJ1-2; D is perhaps TRBD1 (5 bases). This CDR3 has 15 residues. CDR1 is SGHVS, CDR2 FQNEAQ, per germline. V was shortened by 1 base and J by 5 bases, with 14 bases between the two germline ends. Here the CDR3 reads CASSLVAGMEYGYTF. CDR3 in DNA: TGTGCCAGCAGCTTAGTGGCAGGGATGGAGTATGGCTACACCTTC. The full variable domain, its missing parts supplied by reference TRBV7-8 and TRBJ1-2, is GAGVSQSPRYKVAKRGQDVALRCDPISGHVSLFWYQQALGQGPEFLTYFQNEAQLDKSGLPSDRFFAERPEGSVSTLKIQRTQQEDSAVYLCASSLVAGMEYGYTFGSGTRLTVV.

Written as DNA, the CDR3 is TGTGCCAGCAGCTCCCTCGGACTAGCGGCGTACGAGCAGTACTTC. It yields the protein CASSSLGLAAYEQYF. The rearrangement uses TRBV13 and TRBJ2-7, with 10 bases that match TRBD2. With V trimmed by 4 bases and J by 4 bases, 7 bases remained unmatched. Germline lookup yields CDR1 PRHDT and CDR2 FYEKMQ (reference sequence). CDR3 size: 15 residues.

The table lists this clone with a few counts. The chain employs TRBV19 and TRBJ1-1, with D possibly being TRBD1 (5 bases). Per germline, CDR1 LNHDA and CDR2 SQIVND (reference sequence). The CDR3 is 13 amino acids. V lost 10 bases, J lost 0 bases, and 12 bases lay in between. The DNA for the CDR3 is TGTGCCACGCAGAGGGGAATGAACACTGAAGCTTTCTTT. Amino acid sequence: CATQRGMNTEAFF.

J is TRBJ1-5 and V is TRBV6-5, with 10 bases aligning to TRBD1. Germline CDR1 MNHEY, CDR2 SVGAGI. V shed 6 bases, J shed 4 bases, and the junction held 6 bases outside the gene matches. This CDR3 has 15 amino acids. Here the CDR3 DNA reads TGTGCCAGCAGGACAGGGGGCGATGGTAATCAGCCCCAGCATTTT. It specifies CASRTGGDGNQPQHF.

The gene calls are TRBV9 and TRBJ2-6; no definite D call. V shed 4 bases and J shed 4 bases, with 15 bases lying between them. The CDR3 runs 16 residues. Germline loops: CDR1 SGDLS, CDR2 YYNGEE. CDR3 protein: CASSPHLPMGANVLTF. The DNA of the CDR3 is TGTGCCAGCAGCCCCCACCTACCCATGGGGGCCAACGTCCTGACTTTC.

This clone was seen only once. The chain links TRBV27 to TRBJ2-7; 8 bases map to TRBD2. The CDR3 has 15 residues. Losses at the gene ends were 6 bases for V and 4 bases for J; bases not matched to a gene: 11. Germline CDR1 and CDR2: MNHEY and SMNVEV (reference sequence). DNA for the CDR3: TGTGCCAGCAGCCCGGCCGGGAGGGGCTCTTACGAGCAGTACTTC. Translation gives CASSPAGRGSYEQYF.

The count of this clone is one. The CDR3 sequence is CASSLPTTGGANEQFF. The DNA for the CDR3 is TGTGCCAGCAGTCTTCCCACTACCGGGGGAGCCAATGAGCAGTTCTTC. The genes are TRBV27 and TRBJ2-1, with D perhaps matching TRBD2 (6 bases). Germline CDR1 and CDR2: MNHEY and SMNVEV (reference sequence). Trimming took 5 bases from V and 6 from J, leaving 20 bases between them. CDR3 length: 16 amino acids.

The chain has TRBV6-1 and TRBJ2-1, with 12 bases identical to TRBD2. Germline assignment: CDR1 MNHNS and CDR2 SASEGT. This CDR3 is built from 17 residues. After removal of 2 bases from V and 4 bases from J, the junction contained 6 bases not matched to a gene. The CDR3 region is CASSEWASGGAYNEQFF. For the CDR3, the DNA is TGTGCCAGCAGTGAATGGGCTAGCGGGGGGGCATACAATGAGCAGTTCTTC.

The count of this clone is one. The rearrangement joins TRBV30 to TRBJ1-1; the D is unclear. The germline gives CDR1 GTSNPN, CDR2 SVGIG (reference sequence). The ends were cut back, 4 bases at V and 4 bases at J, with 16 bases in the middle. The CDR3 covers 14 residues. DNA of the CDR3: TGTGCCTGGATCTCCCACACGGGTGGCACTGAAGCTTTCTTT. Translation gives CAWISHTGGTEAFF. Full variable domain (outside the CDR3, taken from reference TRBV30 and TRBJ1-1): SQTIHQWPATLVQPVGSPLSLECTVEGTSNPNLYWYRQAAGRGLQLLFYSVGIGQISSEVPQNLSASRPQDRQFILSSKKLLLSDSGFYLCAWISHTGGTEAFFGQGTRLTVV.

The chain is built from TRBV19 and TRBJ2-2, with D perhaps TRBD2 (5 bases). CDR1 LNHDA and CDR2 SQIVND come from the germline V gene (reference sequence). Trimming shortened V by 4 bases and J by 7 bases, and 13 bases separated the two germline ends. This CDR3 has 14 amino acids. CDR3 amino acids: CASSTWTGNGELFF. The CDR3 DNA is TGTGCCAGTAGTACCTGGACCGGGAACGGGGAGCTGTTTTTT.

The chain joins TRBV5-6 to TRBJ2-7; TRBD1 is a possible D gene (6 bases). The CDR3 runs 15 residues. Germline values: CDR1 SGHDT, CDR2 YYEEEE. Deletions cut 0 bases from V and 4 bases from J, with 14 bases between. In DNA, the CDR3 is TGTGCCAGCAGCTTGGGACAGGACGGTTCATACGAGCAGTACTTC. The encoded protein is CASSLGQDGSYEQYF.

V and J are TRBV25-1 and TRBJ2-7, with 8 bases that match TRBD2. Germline V gene data show CDR1 as MGHDK and CDR2 as SYGVNS. The ends lost 6 bases at V and 0 bases at J; junction bases unmatched: 7. The CDR3 spans 15 residues. The CDR3, as DNA: TGTGCCAGCAGAGGAACTAGCGGAACCTCCTACGAGCAGTACTTC. Translated: CASRGTSGTSYEQYF.

This chain links TRBV28 with TRBJ2-1, with TRBD2 matching 10 bases. The CDR3 contains 16 residues. CDR1 and CDR2 (germline): MDHEN, SYDVKM. Trimming removed 7 bases from V and 9 bases from J; junction bases left unmatched: 15. The CDR3 loop is CASIKAGLATVGEQFF. As DNA, the CDR3 is TGTGCCAGCATAAAAGCGGGACTAGCGACCGTCGGTGAGCAGTTCTTC.

On this clone: The same CDR3 also results from other DNA sequences found in this sample. The chain is built from TRBV27 and TRBJ2-7; D uncertain. The CDR3 contains 10 residues. Trimming cost V 3 bases and J 6 bases, with 3 bases left between them. Germline V gene data show CDR1 as MNHEY and CDR2 as SMNVEV (reference sequence). CDR3 in DNA: TGTGCCAGCAGTTTGAGCGAGCAGTACTTC. Translated, it gives CASSLSEQYF.

This clone was seen once. Written as DNA, the CDR3 is TGTGCCAGCACCAGCCCGGGTGACGAAAAACTGTTTTTT. It encodes CASTSPGDEKLFF. The rearrangement uses TRBV28 and TRBJ1-4; D call uncertain. V dropped 7 bases and J dropped 8 bases, with 14 bases sitting between them. The length of the CDR3 is 13 residues. Looked up from germline, CDR1 is MDHEN and CDR2 is SYDVKM.

J is TRBJ2-1 and V is TRBV5-5, with a possible D match to TRBD2 (6 bases). The CDR3 contains 11 residues. V was cut by 0 bases and J by 15 bases, with 10 bases left in between. Germline V gene lookup returns CDR1 SGHKS and CDR2 YYEKEE (reference sequence). The CDR3 reads CASSLGLGLFF. The CDR3 DNA reads TGTGCCAGCAGCTTGGGACTAGGATTGTTCTTC.

The V and J genes are TRBV27 and TRBJ1-4; D unresolved. V lost 7 bases, J lost 7 bases, and 13 bases lay in between. The CDR3 is 13 residues long. Per the germline V gene, CDR1 is MNHEY and CDR2 is SMNVEV (reference sequence). Written as DNA, the CDR3 is TGTGCCAGCACCTCGCGGGGTTCTGAAAAACTGTTTTTT. Its translation is CASTSRGSEKLFF. The variable domain in full, completed from reference TRBV27 and TRBJ1-4, reads EAQVTQNPRYLITVTGKKLTVTCSQNMNHEYMSWYRQDPGLGLRQIYYSMNVEVTDKGDVPEGYKVSRKEKRNFPLILESPSPNQTSLYFCASTSRGSEKLFFGSGTQLSVL.